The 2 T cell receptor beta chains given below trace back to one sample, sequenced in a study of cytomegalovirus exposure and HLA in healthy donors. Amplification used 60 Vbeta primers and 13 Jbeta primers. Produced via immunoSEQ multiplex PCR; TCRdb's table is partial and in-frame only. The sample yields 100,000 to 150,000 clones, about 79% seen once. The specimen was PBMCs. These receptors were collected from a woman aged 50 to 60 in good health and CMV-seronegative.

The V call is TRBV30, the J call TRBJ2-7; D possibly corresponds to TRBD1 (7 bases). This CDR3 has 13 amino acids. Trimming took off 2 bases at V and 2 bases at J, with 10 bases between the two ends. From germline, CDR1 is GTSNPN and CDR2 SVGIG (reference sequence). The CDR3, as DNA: TGTGCCTGGAGTTCAGGGGGGACCTACGAGCAGTACTTC. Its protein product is CAWSSGGTYEQYF.

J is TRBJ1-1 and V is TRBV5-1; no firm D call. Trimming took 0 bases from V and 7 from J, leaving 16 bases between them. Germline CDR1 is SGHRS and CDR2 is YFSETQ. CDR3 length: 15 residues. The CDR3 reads CASSLERLGYDEAFF. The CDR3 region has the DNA TGCGCCAGCAGCTTGGAACGTCTCGGGTACGATGAAGCTTTCTTT.